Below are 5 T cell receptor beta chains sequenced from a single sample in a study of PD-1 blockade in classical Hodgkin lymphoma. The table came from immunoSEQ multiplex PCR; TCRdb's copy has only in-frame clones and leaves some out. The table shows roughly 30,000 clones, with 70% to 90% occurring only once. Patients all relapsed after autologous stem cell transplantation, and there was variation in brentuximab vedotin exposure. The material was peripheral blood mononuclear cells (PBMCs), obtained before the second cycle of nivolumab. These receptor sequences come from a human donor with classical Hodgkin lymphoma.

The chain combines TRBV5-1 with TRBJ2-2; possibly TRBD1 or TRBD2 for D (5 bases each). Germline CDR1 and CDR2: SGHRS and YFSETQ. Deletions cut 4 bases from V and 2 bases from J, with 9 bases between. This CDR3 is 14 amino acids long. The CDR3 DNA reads TGCGCCAGCAGCCCGGGACCTAACACCGGGGAGCTGTTTTTT. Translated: CASSPGPNTGELFF.

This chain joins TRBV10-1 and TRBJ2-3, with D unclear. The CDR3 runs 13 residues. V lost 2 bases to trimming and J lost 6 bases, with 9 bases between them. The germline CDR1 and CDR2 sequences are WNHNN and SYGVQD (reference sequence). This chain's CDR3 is CASSESLWDTQYF. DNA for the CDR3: TGCGCCAGCAGTGAGAGTCTATGGGATACGCAGTATTTT.

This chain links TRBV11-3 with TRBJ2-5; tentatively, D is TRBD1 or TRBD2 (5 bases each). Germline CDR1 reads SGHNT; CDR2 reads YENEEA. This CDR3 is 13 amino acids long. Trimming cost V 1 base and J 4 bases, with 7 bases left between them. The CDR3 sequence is CASSLGGAETQYF. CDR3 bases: TGTGCCAGCAGCTTAGGAGGGGCAGAGACCCAGTACTTC.

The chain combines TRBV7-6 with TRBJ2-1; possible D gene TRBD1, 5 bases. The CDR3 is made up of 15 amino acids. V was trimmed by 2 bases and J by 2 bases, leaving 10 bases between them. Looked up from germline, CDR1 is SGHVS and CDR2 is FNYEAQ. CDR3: CASSLLGRAYNEQFF. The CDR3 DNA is TGTGCCAGCAGCTTACTGGGCAGGGCCTACAATGAGCAGTTCTTC.

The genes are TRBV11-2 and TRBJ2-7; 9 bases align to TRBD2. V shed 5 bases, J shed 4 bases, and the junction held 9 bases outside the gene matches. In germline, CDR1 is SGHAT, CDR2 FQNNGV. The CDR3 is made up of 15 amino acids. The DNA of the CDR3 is TGTGCCAGCAGCCTACAGGTAGCGGGAGTTTACGAGCAGTACTTC. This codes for CASSLQVAGVYEQYF. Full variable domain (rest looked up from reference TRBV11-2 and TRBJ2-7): EAGVAQSPRYKIIEKRQSVAFWCNPISGHATLYWYQQILGQGPKLLIQFQNNGVVDDSQLPKDRFSAERLKGVDSTLKIQPAKLEDSAVYLCASSLQVAGVYEQYFGPGTRLTVT.